Listed here are 8 T cell receptor beta chains from one sample, sequenced in a study of early T cells in non-severe SARS-CoV-2 infection. TCRdb ran MiXCR on the 5' RACE reads and lists one entry per CDR3 protein. This sample has around 62,000 distinct CDR3 sequences, with 4.9% found just once. Sequencing was carried out using whole blood. Every receptor here comes from an adult who was a healthcare worker with PCR-confirmed SARS-CoV-2 infection or an uninfected control (not recorded which).

This clonotype was counted at least ten times. The genes are TRBV4-2 and TRBJ2-7; D may be TRBD1 (5 bases). The germline V and J ends were trimmed by 1 base and 6 bases, with 10 bases remaining between them. Germline values: CDR1 LGHNA, CDR2 YNFKEQ. This CDR3 contains 13 residues. CDR3 in DNA: TGTGCCAGCAGCCAAGTTAAGGGGCTCGAGCAGTACTTC. Amino acid sequence: CASSQVKGLEQYF.

This sequence joins TRBV5-1 and TRBJ1-6, with a possible D match to TRBD1 (6 bases). This CDR3 spans 17 amino acids. Trimming removed 3 bases at V and 0 bases at J, with 13 bases between. Germline CDR1 is SGHRS and CDR2 is YFSETQ. This chain's CDR3 is CASSSGQLSSYNSPLHF. The CDR3 nucleotides are TGCGCCAGCAGCTCTGGACAGCTAAGCTCCTATAATTCACCCCTCCACTTT.

This clonotype was seen repeatedly, ten times or more. V is TRBV5-4 and J is TRBJ1-1; D might be TRBD1 (5 bases). This CDR3 region has 16 residues. Germline CDR1 is SGHNT and CDR2 is YYREEE (reference sequence). V dropped 4 bases and J dropped 0 bases, with 16 bases sitting between them. The CDR3 loop is CASSPRRGRMNTEAFF. CDR3 coding DNA: TGTGCCAGCAGCCCACGGCGGGGACGTATGAACACTGAAGCTTTCTTT.

This clonotype was counted many times. The chain is built from TRBV2 and TRBJ1-5; D ambiguous. CDR3 size: 14 residues. Germline V CDR1 and CDR2: SNHLY, FYNNEI. V was clipped by 2 bases and J by 5 bases, with 10 bases between them. The CDR3: CASSENSGHQPQHF. CDR3 coding DNA: TGTGCCAGCAGTGAAAATTCGGGCCATCAGCCCCAGCATTTT. Drawing the rest from reference TRBV2 and TRBJ1-5, the complete variable domain is EPEVTQTPSHQVTQMGQEVILRCVPISNHLYFYWYRQILGQKVEFLVSFYNNEISEKSEIFDDQFSVERPDGSNFTLKIRSTKLEDSAMYFCASSENSGHQPQHFGDGTRLSIL.

This clonotype has only a few counts. The genes are TRBV4-3 and TRBJ2-3; maybe TRBD1 (5 bases). V gave up 0 bases and J gave up 4 bases, with 11 bases separating them. Germline V gene lookup returns CDR1 LGHNA and CDR2 YSLEER. CDR3 length: 15 amino acids. The CDR3 DNA sequence: TGCGCCAGCAGCCAAGATCATGCCAGGGCAGATACGCAGTATTTT. Encoded protein: CASSQDHARADTQYF.

This clonotype was picked up a small number of times. V and J are TRBV4-1 and TRBJ2-2; no definite D call. The CDR3 is 13 amino acids. Germline V gene sequence: CDR1 MGHRA, CDR2 YSYEKL. Trimming pared 1 base from V and 3 bases from J, leaving 3 bases between. DNA of the CDR3: TGCGCCAGCAGCCAAGTGCACACCGGGGAGCTGTTTTTT. It encodes CASSQVHTGELFF.

Many counts were recorded for this clonotype. This chain links TRBV20-1 with TRBJ2-5; either TRBD1 or TRBD2 may fit D (5 bases each). The V and J ends lost 1 base and 5 bases respectively, with 29 bases between them. The length of the CDR3 is 19 residues. The germline gives CDR1 DFQATT, CDR2 SNEGSKA (reference sequence). The DNA for the CDR3 is TGCAGTGCTAGAGCCCAACTAGAGTTGGTTAGGGGTCGACGGGAGACCCAGTACTTC. It codes for CSARAQLELVRGRRETQYF.

This clonotype was found many times. The V gene is TRBV6-5, the J gene TRBJ2-6; weak D call: TRBD2 (6 bases). Germline V gene lookup returns CDR1 MNHEY and CDR2 SVGAGI. The CDR3 covers 17 residues. V was trimmed by 5 bases and J by 0 bases, leaving 14 bases between them. As DNA, the CDR3 is TGTGCCAGCAGTACCCGGGGGTCCAGCTCTGGGGCCAACGTCCTGACTTTC. This gives the protein CASSTRGSSSGANVLTF.